The rows below give T cell receptor beta chains drawn from one sample of a study of identical twins. TCRdb redid the calling of the 5' RACE reads with MiXCR, one entry per CDR3 protein. In the table there are a few hundred thousand distinct CDR3 sequences, approximately 10% of which are singletons. The sample also formed part of further work on yellow fever vaccine responses in identical twins.

What was sequenced was PBMCs. These TCRs come from a woman younger than 30 in good health. Each CDR3 is given with its conserved first and last residue. A D gene is named only where the DNA matches it firmly. For some rows the clone size is stated as once, few or many, or as a class when expanded; others skip it.

d_call	v_call	j_call	clone_size	cdr3_aa	cdr3_nt
NA	TRBV5-1	TRBJ1-2	NA	CASSLGRRVAYGYTF	TGCGCCAGCAGCTTGGGGCGACGAGTTGCGTATGGCTACACCTTC
TRBD2	TRBV10-3	TRBJ2-2	few	CAISEIWLAGGPNTGELFF	TGTGCCATCAGTGAGATTTGGCTAGCGGGAGGGCCGAACACCGGGGAGCTGTTTTTT
NA	TRBV20-1	TRBJ2-5	many	CSARTGEGYQETQYF	TGCAGTGCTAGGACCGGGGAAGGGTACCAAGAGACCCAGTACTTC
TRBD1	TRBV7-9	TRBJ2-3	few	CASSSDIRGRTDTQYF	TGTGCCAGCAGCTCAGACATCAGGGGGCGCACAGATACGCAGTATTTT
TRBD2	TRBV5-1	TRBJ2-3	NA	CASSLRWEGSTDTQYF	TGCGCCAGCAGCTTGAGGTGGGAGGGTTCCACAGATACGCAGTATTTT
TRBD2	TRBV11-2	TRBJ2-3	few	CASSSSGSISTDTQYF	TGTGCCAGCAGCTCTAGCGGGTCGATTAGCACAGATACGCAGTATTTT
NA	TRBV14	TRBJ1-1	many	CASSHLSDTEAFF	TGTGCCAGCAGTCACCTTTCTGACACTGAAGCTTTCTTT
TRBD2	TRBV6-5	TRBJ2-5	few	CASSSSGSGEETQYF	TGTGCCAGCAGTTCTAGCGGGAGTGGTGAGGAGACCCAGTACTTC
TRBD1	TRBV12-3/TRBV12-4	TRBJ1-5	many	CASSIDRVGPQHF	TGTGCCAGCAGTATTGACAGGGTCGGGCCCCAGCATTTT
NA	TRBV5-6	TRBJ2-5	many	CASSLGSRTETQYF	TGTGCCAGCAGCTTGGGGTCCCGAACGGAGACCCAGTACTTC
NA	TRBV7-2	TRBJ2-5	few	CASSLGRSQETQYF	TGTGCCAGCAGCTTAGGGCGGTCTCAAGAGACCCAGTACTTC
NA	TRBV6-2/TRBV6-3	TRBJ2-7	few	CASSYALGEQYF	TGTGCCAGCAGTTACGCTCTGGGGGAGCAGTACTTC
TRBD2	TRBV7-9	TRBJ2-7	NA	CASSPGLADGYEQYF	TGTGCCAGCAGCCCAGGGCTAGCGGATGGATACGAGCAGTACTTC
NA	TRBV15	TRBJ1-6	few	CATSDGFSNSPLHF	TGTGCCACCAGCGACGGTTTTAGTAATTCACCCCTCCACTTT
NA	TRBV12-5	TRBJ2-7	NA	CASGTGQSYEQYF	TGTGCTAGTGGTACCGGACAGTCCTACGAGCAGTACTTC
TRBD1	TRBV5-1	TRBJ2-7	many	CASSVQTGDEQYF	TGCGCCAGCAGCGTACAGACAGGGGACGAGCAGTACTTC
NA	TRBV4-1	TRBJ2-1	medium-sized	CASRGEGDYNEQFF	TGCGCCAGCAGGGGGGAGGGGGACTACAATGAGCAGTTCTTC
TRBD2	TRBV12-3/TRBV12-4	TRBJ2-1	NA	CASSLGSGGGAYNEQFF	TGTGCCAGCAGTTTAGGATCCGGCGGGGGGGCCTACAATGAGCAGTTCTTC
NA	TRBV5-1	TRBJ2-3	many	CASSFGVSTSTDTQYF	TGCGCCAGCAGCTTTGGGGTCAGCACTAGCACAGATACGCAGTATTTT
TRBD2	TRBV4-3	TRBJ2-2	few	CASSQELAGGPLTGELFF	TGCGCCAGCAGCCAGGAACTAGCGGGAGGGCCCCTTACCGGGGAGCTGTTTTTT
NA	TRBV12-3/TRBV12-4	TRBJ2-1	NA	CASSPTGEVEQFF	TGTGCCAGCAGTCCCACCGGTGAAGTTGAGCAGTTCTTC
NA	TRBV5-1	TRBJ2-2	many	CASSSQGFSGELFF	TGCGCCAGCAGCTCGCAAGGGTTCTCCGGGGAGCTGTTTTTT
TRBD1	TRBV6-2/TRBV6-3	TRBJ2-7	many	CASSYAIDRVREQYF	TGTGCCAGCAGTTACGCGATCGACAGGGTTCGCGAGCAGTACTTC
TRBD1	TRBV10-3	TRBJ2-3	few	CAITDRASDTQYF	TGTGCCATAACGGACAGGGCATCAGATACGCAGTATTTT
NA	TRBV29-1	TRBJ2-3	many	CSGSTDTQYF	TGCAGCGGGAGCACAGATACGCAGTATTTT
NA	TRBV7-9	TRBJ2-1	NA	CASSSKAQGMGNEQFF	TGTGCCAGCAGCTCGAAAGCCCAGGGTATGGGCAATGAGCAGTTCTTC
NA	TRBV28	TRBJ2-7	many	CASSLTSPDEQYF	TGTGCCAGCAGTTTAACCTCCCCTGACGAGCAGTACTTC
NA	TRBV24-1	TRBJ2-4	many	CATSDTRRDKNIQYF	TGTGCCACCAGTGATACCCGGAGAGACAAAAACATTCAGTACTTC
TRBD2	TRBV6-4	TRBJ2-1	many	CASSDSGTSPGEQFF	TGTGCCAGCAGTGATAGCGGGACCTCCCCGGGTGAGCAGTTCTTC
TRBD2	TRBV3-1	TRBJ2-1	few	CATTQEGLRAYEQFF	TGTGCCACCACCCAAGAGGGACTACGGGCGTATGAGCAGTTCTTC
NA	TRBV5-1	TRBJ1-1	few	CASSGVGKNTEAFF	TGCGCCAGCAGCGGCGTAGGGAAGAACACTGAAGCTTTCTTT
NA	TRBV10-1	TRBJ2-2	many	CASSVSVTGELFF	TGCGCCAGCAGTGTTAGTGTCACCGGGGAGCTGTTTTTT
NA	TRBV10-3	TRBJ2-3	few	CAIRPATADTQYF	TGTGCCATCAGACCCGCGACCGCAGATACGCAGTATTTT
NA	TRBV9	TRBJ2-7	many	CASSVARQAGEQYF	TGTGCCAGCAGCGTAGCGAGACAGGCTGGCGAGCAGTACTTC
NA	TRBV6-5	TRBJ2-2	many	CASSYTPQDSNTGELFF	TGTGCCAGCAGTTACACCCCACAGGACTCGAACACCGGGGAGCTGTTTTTT
TRBD1	TRBV6-5	TRBJ2-1	NA	CASSSRPPGQTDYEQFF	TGTGCCAGCAGCTCTCGCCCACCGGGACAGACTGACTATGAGCAGTTCTTC
NA	TRBV29-1	TRBJ1-1	NA	CSVDRVSEAFF	TGCAGCGTTGATAGGGTCTCTGAAGCTTTCTTT
TRBD2	TRBV3-1	TRBJ2-1	many	CASSPYSGVAPNEQFF	TGTGCCAGCAGCCCTTATAGCGGGGTAGCTCCCAATGAGCAGTTCTTC
NA	TRBV20-1	TRBJ2-7	NA	CSAGSPEQYF	TGCAGTGCTGGGTCCCCCGAGCAGTACTTC
NA	TRBV18	TRBJ2-1	few	CASSPPLVLSGEQFF	TGTGCCAGCTCACCACCGCTAGTTCTGAGCGGAGAGCAGTTCTTC
NA	TRBV10-3	TRBJ2-3	few	CAISDGGPSTDTQYF	TGTGCCATCAGTGATGGAGGGCCTAGCACAGATACGCAGTATTTT
NA	TRBV7-8	TRBJ2-3	few	CASSFWQNTDTQYF	TGTGCCAGCAGCTTTTGGCAGAACACAGATACGCAGTATTTT
NA	TRBV4-2	TRBJ2-2	few	CASSQEWRAYSGELFF	TGTGCCAGCAGCCAAGAATGGCGGGCTTACAGCGGGGAGCTGTTTTTT
NA	TRBV5-8	TRBJ2-2	NA	CASSLVAGRRTGELFF	TGTGCCAGCAGCTTGGTGGCAGGGAGAAGAACCGGGGAGCTGTTTTTT
NA	TRBV10-1	TRBJ2-3	few	CASSVAFAPDTQYF	TGCGCCAGCAGCGTAGCGTTTGCTCCAGATACGCAGTATTTT
TRBD1	TRBV4-1	TRBJ1-1	NA	CASSTYGQGDLNTEAFF	TGCGCCAGCAGCACATACGGACAGGGGGACCTGAACACTGAAGCTTTCTTT
TRBD2	TRBV6-1	TRBJ2-7	NA	CASSARGDPYEQYF	TGTGCCAGCAGCGCCCGGGGGGACCCCTACGAGCAGTACTTC
NA	TRBV11-2	TRBJ1-2	NA	CASLGAEGVTNYGYTF	TGTGCCAGCCTAGGGGCAGAGGGAGTCACTAACTATGGCTACACCTTC
NA	TRBV7-9	TRBJ2-4	NA	CASSYQGGLAKNIQYF	TGTGCCAGCAGCTACCAGGGGGGCCTAGCCAAAAACATTCAGTACTTC
TRBD2	TRBV28	TRBJ2-7	many	CASSFRLAELSYEQYF	TGTGCCAGCAGTTTTCGTCTAGCGGAACTTTCCTACGAGCAGTACTTC
NA	TRBV19	TRBJ2-3	few	CASTPSVLRTDTQYF	TGTGCCAGTACCCCATCTGTCCTACGCACAGATACGCAGTATTTT
NA	TRBV5-1	TRBJ2-1	many	CASSLEGFEQFF	TGCGCCAGCAGCTTGGAGGGATTTGAGCAGTTCTTC
NA	TRBV7-2	TRBJ2-5	many	CASSPQQGSETQYF	TGTGCCAGCAGCCCTCAGCAGGGGAGCGAGACCCAGTACTTC
NA	TRBV6-2/TRBV6-3	TRBJ1-5	few	CASSREVYQPQHF	TGTGCCAGCAGCAGGGAGGTATATCAGCCCCAGCATTTT
NA	TRBV4-1	TRBJ2-7	few	CASSQGSPGAFYEQYF	TGCGCCAGCAGCCAAGGAAGTCCAGGGGCCTTCTACGAGCAGTACTTC